This TCR beta chain comes out of a study of identical twins. Overall study results and limits: High-abundance cord blood beta clonotypes had fewer insertions; memory repertoires showed none. Cross-sectional statistics, not tracking of the same donors, supported the conclusions. The presence of invariant MAIT and iNKT cells could partly confound analyses of zero-insertion sequences.

The V end was cut by 8 bases, the J end by 2 bases, with 21 bases between. The length of the CDR3 is 17 residues. Germline V lookup: CDR1 SEHNR, CDR2 FQNEAQ (reference sequence). TCRdb re-analysed the 5' RACE reads in MiXCR, keeping a single row per CDR3 protein. The repertoire holds about 920,000 distinct CDR3 sequences, approximately 13% seen once, with 1.5% to 2% in the top ten. Points on this clonotype: What it binds is unknown.

Donors were all healthy Caucasians. The data also belong to a second study, concerning yellow fever vaccine responses in identical twins.

The specimen was PBMCs. The receptor was derived from a woman aged 18-29 years in good health. The rearrangement links TRBV7-9 to TRBJ2-2; perhaps D is TRBD1 or TRBD2 (5 bases each). DNA for the CDR3: TGTGCCAGCCAATATCGGGGACCCACTTCCAACACCGGGGAGCTGTTTTTT. Translating gives CASQYRGPTSNTGELFF.